The 28 T cell receptor beta chains below all came from one sample that was sequenced in a study of T cell responses to AZD1222 COVID-19 vaccine. The table came from immunoSEQ multiplex PCR; TCRdb's copy has only in-frame clones and leaves some out. The repertoire holds 200,000 to 250,000 clones, with roughly 91% as singletons. Sequenced material: peripheral blood, taken on day 0 of MenACWY control vaccination. The receptors were gathered from an adult in good health.

The chain couples TRBV14 to TRBJ1-4; tentative D call: TRBD1 (5 bases). The V gene's germline CDR1 is SGHDN and CDR2 FVKESK. The ends were cut back, 4 bases at V and 3 bases at J, with 12 bases in the middle. The CDR3 loop spans 15 amino acids. CDR3 DNA sequence: TGTGCCAGCAGCCTCTCCGGGGCGGCTAATGAAAAACTGTTTTTT. Protein sequence: CASSLSGAANEKLFF.

This chain connects TRBV11-1 to TRBJ2-3; the D is unclear. The CDR3 totals 15 residues. The germline V gene has CDR1 SGHAT and CDR2 FQDESV (reference sequence). V lost 7 bases and J 2 bases, leaving 16 bases between the germline ends. CDR3 sequence: CASTLNQPFTDTQYF. In DNA form, the CDR3 reads TGTGCCAGCACCCTAAACCAGCCGTTCACAGATACGCAGTATTTT.

This chain connects TRBV5-6 to TRBJ2-7; D call uncertain. Trimming shortened V by 0 bases and J by 3 bases, and 10 bases separated the two germline ends. The CDR3 is 14 residues long. Germline CDR1 is SGHDT and CDR2 is YYEEEE. The CDR3 loop is CASSLARTRYEQYF. In DNA form, the CDR3 reads TGTGCCAGCAGCTTGGCCAGGACCCGCTACGAGCAGTACTTC.

Only one count was recorded for this clone. The chain couples TRBV27 to TRBJ1-1, with 7 bases that match TRBD1. Germline-derived CDR1 and CDR2 are MNHEY and SMNVEV (reference sequence). With 4 bases clipped from V and 5 bases from J, the junction kept 10 bases outside the gene matches. The CDR3 spans 15 residues. The DNA for the CDR3 is TGTGCCAGCAGTTCCCAGGGGGTGGAAGGAACTGAAGCTTTCTTT. This gives the protein CASSSQGVEGTEAFF.

This clone was picked up one time. The V gene is TRBV5-4, the J gene TRBJ1-2; D is possibly TRBD1 (5 bases). This CDR3 contains 15 residues. V was clipped by 4 bases and J by 4 bases, with 17 bases between them. CDR1 is SGHNT and CDR2 is YYREEE in the germline V gene (reference sequence). The CDR3 DNA is TGTGCCAGCAGCATCAGTGGCGGGGGGGGCTATGGCTACACCTTC. Amino acid sequence: CASSISGGGGYGYTF.

The CDR3 sequence is CASRSGGNTIYF. CDR3 coding DNA: TGTGCCAGCAGGTCGGGAGGAAACACCATATATTTT. The rearrangement joins TRBV2 to TRBJ1-3; D gene uncertain. This CDR3 has 12 amino acids. The V and J ends lost 6 bases and 4 bases respectively, with 7 bases between them. Germline lookup yields CDR1 SNHLY and CDR2 FYNNEI.

This chain uses TRBV11-2 with TRBJ1-5, with D unclear. Germline V gene sequence: CDR1 SGHAT, CDR2 FQNNGV. V lost 0 bases and J 4 bases, leaving 4 bases between the germline ends. The CDR3 runs 13 residues. This CDR3 reads CASSLDRNQPQHF. CDR3 coding DNA: TGTGCCAGCAGCTTAGACAGGAATCAGCCCCAGCATTTT.

This clone was counted once. The V gene is TRBV30, the J gene TRBJ2-5; unclear D gene. Per the germline V gene, CDR1 is GTSNPN and CDR2 is SVGIG (reference sequence). Trimming left V 3 bases short and J 1 base short, with 9 bases between. The CDR3 consists of 13 residues. DNA for the CDR3: TGTGCCTGGAGGCCCGGCCTCCAAGAGACCCAGTACTTC. Translating it yields CAWRPGLQETQYF.

The rearrangement uses TRBV11-2 and TRBJ1-6; 9 bases fit TRBD1. CDR3 length: 16 residues. V was clipped by 5 bases and J by 6 bases; unmatched bases: 8. Per the germline V gene, CDR1 is SGHAT and CDR2 is FQNNGV. The CDR3 is CASSGMGQGFNSPLHF. In nucleotides, the CDR3 is TGTGCCAGCAGCGGAATGGGACAGGGATTTAATTCACCCCTCCACTTT.

The CDR3 nucleotides are TGTGCCAGCAGTTACTCGTGGAGGAACAATCAGCCCCAGCATTTT. This encodes CASSYSWRNNQPQHF. The chain uses TRBV6-5 and TRBJ1-5; D is undetermined. The CDR3 is made up of 15 amino acids. Deletions cut 0 bases from V and 3 bases from J, with 9 bases between. Germline V gene data show CDR1 as MNHEY and CDR2 as SVGAGI.

The V call is TRBV5-6, the J call TRBJ1-6; no reliable D call. The CDR3 extends over 17 amino acids. The V end was cut by 0 bases, the J end by 2 bases, with 12 bases between. The V gene's germline CDR1 is SGHDT and CDR2 YYEEEE. CDR3 bases: TGTGCCAGCAGCTTGGTCGGGTCAGGACCCTATAATTCACCCCTCCACTTT. It translates to CASSLVGSGPYNSPLHF.

The chain carries TRBV27 and TRBJ2-5; TRBD1 agrees at 7 bases. CDR1 MNHEY and CDR2 SMNVEV come from the germline V gene (reference sequence). There are 13 residues in the CDR3. The ends lost 3 bases at V and 4 bases at J; junction bases unmatched: 2. The CDR3 loop is CASSFRGRETQYF. Written as DNA, the CDR3 is TGTGCCAGCAGTTTCAGGGGGAGAGAGACCCAGTACTTC.

The V gene is TRBV6-2 or TRBV6-3, the J gene TRBJ2-2; D remains ambiguous. Per the germline V gene, CDR1 is MNHEY and CDR2 is SVGEGT. The V end lost 8 bases, the J end lost 6 bases, and 13 bases lay between the germline ends. The length of the CDR3 is 13 residues. CDR3 amino acids: CASGQSASGELFF. CDR3 DNA: TGTGCCAGCGGCCAATCAGCGTCCGGGGAGCTGTTTTTT.

V gene TRBV7-3 combines with J gene TRBJ2-5, with 10 bases lining up with TRBD1. The CDR3 covers 18 residues. Germline loops: CDR1 SGHTA, CDR2 FQGTGA. The V segment lost 1 base and the J segment 4 bases; nucleotides outside the gene matches: 12. As DNA, the CDR3 is TGTGCCAGCAGCTTAAAGGGACCCGGGACAGGGGTAGGAGAGACCCAGTACTTC. Translated, it gives CASSLKGPGTGVGETQYF.

The CDR3 is CASSQDHRDEDEQYF. As DNA, the CDR3 is TGTGCCAGCAGCCAAGACCACAGGGACGAGGACGAGCAGTACTTC. The chain links TRBV4-2 to TRBJ2-7; D is perhaps TRBD1 (6 bases). CDR3 length: 15 residues. Germline lookup yields CDR1 LGHNA and CDR2 YNFKEQ. Trimming took 0 bases from V and 5 from J, leaving 14 bases between them.

The rearrangement uses TRBV3-1 (or the pseudogene TRBV3-2) and TRBJ1-2, with unresolved D. Trimming left V 5 bases short and J 1 base short, with 8 bases between. Germline CDR1 is LGHDT and CDR2 is YNNKEL (reference sequence). The CDR3 runs to 13 residues. In DNA, the CDR3 is TGTGCCAGCAGCAACCTACTTAACTATGGCTACACCTTC. It yields the protein CASSNLLNYGYTF.

The J gene is TRBJ2-3, the V gene TRBV7-2, with 14 bases fitting TRBD2. This CDR3 has 17 residues. Germline V gene data show CDR1 as SGHTA and CDR2 as FQGNSA. Germline trimming cut 4 bases from V and 5 bases from J; bases unmatched to any gene: 8. The CDR3 region has the DNA TGTGCCAGCAGCTCTCGGACTAGCGGGGGGCGGGTAGATACGCAGTATTTT. Protein product: CASSSRTSGGRVDTQYF.

The rearrangement joins TRBV13 to TRBJ1-1; D may be TRBD1 (5 bases). Trimming took 0 bases from V and 4 from J, leaving 9 bases between them. The CDR3 extends over 14 amino acids. Germline V CDR1 and CDR2: PRHDT, FYEKMQ (reference sequence). Here the CDR3 DNA reads TGTGCCAGCAGCTTAGGTCAGGGTCGCACTGAAGCTTTCTTT. Encoded protein: CASSLGQGRTEAFF.

V usage is TRBV25-1 and J usage is TRBJ1-4; TRBD1 might be the D (6 bases). The germline CDR1 and CDR2 sequences are MGHDK and SYGVNS. This CDR3 is built from 14 residues. The ends were cut back, 4 bases at V and 6 bases at J, with 12 bases in the middle. The CDR3 is CASSGRNRDEKLFF. CDR3 DNA sequence: TGTGCCAGCAGTGGACGTAACAGGGATGAAAAACTGTTTTTT.

The chain joins TRBV19 to TRBJ2-2; 8 bases match TRBD1. CDR1 and CDR2 from the germline V gene are LNHDA and SQIVND (reference sequence). The CDR3 is 15 residues long. V lost 7 bases and J lost 6; bases outside the gene matches: 10. The CDR3 spells CASIRAGGLSGELFF. The CDR3 DNA is TGTGCCAGTATTAGGGCAGGGGGCTTATCCGGGGAGCTGTTTTTT.

CDR3 nucleotide sequence: TGCGCCAGCAGCTTCGGACAGGGGAACGAACCCCAGCATTTT. Translating gives CASSFGQGNEPQHF. The chain recombines TRBV5-1 with TRBJ1-5, with 9 positions matching TRBD1. Per the germline V gene, CDR1 is SGHRS and CDR2 is YFSETQ. This CDR3 contains 14 residues. V lost 2 bases to trimming and J lost 10 bases; unmatched junction nucleotides: 7.

The chain uses TRBV6-2 or TRBV6-3 and TRBJ1-2, with 7 bases matching TRBD1. CDR3 size: 13 residues. Germline V CDR1 and CDR2: MNHEY, SVGEGT. V lost 6 bases, J lost 9 bases, and 10 bases stayed unmatched. The CDR3 loop is CASSRDRRYSYTF. DNA of the CDR3: TGTGCCAGCAGCCGGGACAGACGATACAGCTACACCTTC.

The CDR3: CASTRGGDPYEQYF. The CDR3 region has the DNA TGTGCCAGCACTCGTGGGGGGGACCCCTACGAGCAGTACTTC. The chain links TRBV5-6 to TRBJ2-7; 7 bases align to TRBD2. V dropped 6 bases and J dropped 2; count of bases not matched to a gene: 8. The germline V gene encodes CDR1 SGHDT and CDR2 YYEEEE. The CDR3 length is 14 residues.

For this clone: Other DNA sequences from this sample encode an identical CDR3 as well. V usage is TRBV29-1 and J usage is TRBJ1-2; no clear D. CDR3 length equals 12 residues. Germline values: CDR1 SQVTM, CDR2 ANQGSEA. Trimming left V 4 bases short and J 2 bases short, with 8 bases between. For the CDR3, the DNA is TGCAGCGTTGGTTCGGGGAACTATGGCTACACCTTC. Amino acid sequence: CSVGSGNYGYTF.

This sequence joins TRBV18 and TRBJ1-2, with unresolved D. The CDR3 has 15 amino acids. V dropped 6 bases and J dropped 0 bases, with 14 bases sitting between them. Germline lookup yields CDR1 KGHSH and CDR2 LQKENI. The CDR3 spells CASSRLDVANYGYTF. As DNA, the CDR3 is TGTGCCAGCTCTCGACTTGACGTAGCTAACTATGGCTACACCTTC.

The J gene is TRBJ1-1, the V gene TRBV10-2, with a tentative D call TRBD1 (5 bases). Trimming left V 8 bases short and J 7 bases short, with 8 bases between. Looked up from germline, CDR1 is WSHSY and CDR2 is SAAADI. The CDR3 has 10 amino acids. As DNA, the CDR3 is TGCGCCAGCGGGGACGGTGAAGCTTTCTTT. Protein: CASGDGEAFF.

The chain's CDR3 is CASREPGQGKKSYGYTF. The DNA for the CDR3 is TGTGCCAGCAGGGAACCGGGACAGGGGAAGAAAAGCTATGGCTACACCTTC. The chain couples TRBV5-6 to TRBJ1-2, with 10 bases matching TRBD1. This CDR3 is built from 17 residues. V was pared by 5 bases and J by 4 bases, with 14 bases of the junction left unmatched. CDR1 is SGHDT, CDR2 YYEEEE, per germline.

The gene calls are TRBV6-5 and TRBJ2-7; D gene uncertain. Looked up from germline, CDR1 is MNHEY and CDR2 is SVGAGI. CDR3 length equals 13 residues. With 6 bases removed from V and 3 bases from J, the gap between germline ends came to 12 bases. For the CDR3, the DNA is TGTGCCAGCAGAGAGAACTCCGTCTACGAGCAGTACTTC. Protein: CASRENSVYEQYF.